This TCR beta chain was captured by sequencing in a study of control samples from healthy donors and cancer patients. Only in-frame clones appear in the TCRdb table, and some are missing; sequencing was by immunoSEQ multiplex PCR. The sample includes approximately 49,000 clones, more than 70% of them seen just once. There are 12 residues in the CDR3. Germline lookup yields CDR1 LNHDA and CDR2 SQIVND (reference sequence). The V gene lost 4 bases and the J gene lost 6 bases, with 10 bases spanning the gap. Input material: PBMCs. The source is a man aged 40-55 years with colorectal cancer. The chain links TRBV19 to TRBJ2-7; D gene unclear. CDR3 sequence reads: CASSNLNSEQYF. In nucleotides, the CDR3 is TGTGCCAGTAGTAACTTAAACTCCGAGCAGTACTTC. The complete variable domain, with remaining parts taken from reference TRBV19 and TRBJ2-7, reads DGGITQSPKYLFRKEGQNVTLSCEQNLNHDAMYWYRQDPGQGLRLIYYSQIVNDFQKGDIAEGYSVSREKKESFPLTVTSAQKNPTAFYLCASSNLNSEQYFGPGTRLTVT.